A selection of T cell receptor beta chains follows, all from one sample in a study of CD8 T cells in Susac syndrome. TCRdb called the immunoSEQ multiplex PCR reads again in MiXCR, with one record for every CDR3 protein. The sample holds about 130,000 distinct CDR3 sequences, 75% to 90% seen once. The sequenced sample was CD8+ T cells from PBMCs. These receptors came from a human donor with multiple sclerosis. Each CDR3 is given with its conserved first and last residue. Each record gives: CDR3 DNA, CDR3 protein, V gene, D gene, J gene, clone size. A D gene is named only where the DNA matches it firmly. Part of the rows lack a size; the others show once, few, many or a class for expanded clones.

DNA: TGTGCCAGTAGTTCGTTAGGCCAATCGGCATACGGAACCGGGGAGCTGTTTTTT; CDR3: CASSSLGQSAYGTGELFF; V: TRBV19; D: .; J: TRBJ2-2; size: few
DNA: TGTGCCAGCAGTTTGGTAACTGCTGAGCAGTTCTTC; CDR3: CASSLVTAEQFF; V: TRBV12-3/TRBV12-4; D: .; J: TRBJ2-1; size: .
DNA: TGTGCCAGCAGTCCGCTTCCGAACTATGGCTACACCTTC; CDR3: CASSPLPNYGYTF; V: TRBV6-1; D: .; J: TRBJ1-2; size: few
DNA: TGCGCCAGCAGCTATAGGACAAGCATGAACACTGAAGCTTTCTTT; CDR3: CASSYRTSMNTEAFF; V: TRBV4-1; D: .; J: TRBJ1-1; size: .
DNA: TGTGCCAGCAGCTTGCGCGTATCGGACGTAATCCCCACAGATACGCAGTATTTT; CDR3: CASSLRVSDVIPTDTQYF; V: TRBV7-9; D: .; J: TRBJ2-3; size: .
DNA: TGTGCCAGCAGTTTCCGCGCACGGACGGACTCTGGGGCCAACGTCCTGACTTTC; CDR3: CASSFRARTDSGANVLTF; V: TRBV28; D: .; J: TRBJ2-6; size: .
DNA: TGTGCCAGCAGATCAACAACCACAGGGCCTAATTCACCCCTCCACTTT; CDR3: CASRSTTTGPNSPLHF; V: TRBV7-9; D: .; J: TRBJ1-6; size: .
DNA: TGTGCCAGTAGTCTCGACTTACGGCCCGGGGAGCTGTTTTTT; CDR3: CASSLDLRPGELFF; V: TRBV19; D: .; J: TRBJ2-2; size: few
DNA: TGTGCCAGCAGTTTACCCTCCTGGGACAGGGGGGTATTCAATCAGCCCCAGCATTTT; CDR3: CASSLPSWDRGVFNQPQHF; V: TRBV12-3/TRBV12-4; D: TRBD1; J: TRBJ1-5; size: .
DNA: TGTGCCAGCAGCTTCGGGGGGGAGCGCGGTGGCTACACCTTC; CDR3: CASSFGGERGGYTF; V: TRBV13; D: .; J: TRBJ1-2; size: .
DNA: TGTGCCAGTAGCTCGACAGGGGGCACTGAAGCTTTCTTT; CDR3: CASSSTGGTEAFF; V: TRBV19; D: TRBD1; J: TRBJ1-1; size: .
DNA: TGTGCCTGGAAGCGGGGGTCCGGGGAGCTGTTTTTT; CDR3: CAWKRGSGELFF; V: TRBV30; D: TRBD2; J: TRBJ2-2; size: .
DNA: TGTGCCAGCAGCCCTAGTTCCGGGGAGCTGTTTTTT; CDR3: CASSPSSGELFF; V: TRBV5-4; D: .; J: TRBJ2-2; size: .
DNA: TGTGCCAGCAGCGTTGACGGGAGCTCCTACAATGAGCAGTTCTTC; CDR3: CASSVDGSSYNEQFF; V: TRBV7-3; D: .; J: TRBJ2-1; size: .
DNA: TGTGCCAGTAAGACCTCTAGCGGGAGTGGCGGGGAGCTGTTTTTT; CDR3: CASKTSSGSGGELFF; V: TRBV27; D: TRBD2; J: TRBJ2-2; size: few
DNA: TGTGCCTGGAGTGACGGATCCGTCCCCAATGAGCAGTTCTTC; CDR3: CAWSDGSVPNEQFF; V: TRBV30; D: .; J: TRBJ2-1; size: .
DNA: TGCGCCAGCAGCCTCGGACAGGGGGCCTCCTACGAGCAGTACTTC; CDR3: CASSLGQGASYEQYF; V: TRBV5-1; D: TRBD1; J: TRBJ2-7; size: .
DNA: TGTGCCAGCAGCGTAGGGGGGAAGGGTGAGCAGTTCTTC; CDR3: CASSVGGKGEQFF; V: TRBV9; D: .; J: TRBJ2-1; size: .
DNA: TGTGCCAGCAGTTACCCAAAGGGACAGGGAGACAATGAGCAGTTCTTC; CDR3: CASSYPKGQGDNEQFF; V: TRBV6-7; D: TRBD1; J: TRBJ2-1; size: .
DNA: TGTGCCAGCAGCTTAATGGGAAAGAACACTGAAGCTTTCTTT; CDR3: CASSLMGKNTEAFF; V: TRBV13; D: .; J: TRBJ1-1; size: .
DNA: TGTGCCAGCAGTTTAGTATTGCTCAATGAGCAGTTCTTC; CDR3: CASSLVLLNEQFF; V: TRBV12-3/TRBV12-4; D: .; J: TRBJ2-1; size: .
DNA: TGTGCCAGCACCTCCCGACAGGGAAGGAACACTGAAGCTTTCTTT; CDR3: CASTSRQGRNTEAFF; V: TRBV2; D: TRBD1; J: TRBJ1-1; size: .
DNA: TGTGCCAGCAGCAGTATAGCGGGGCTCACAGATACGCAGTATTTT; CDR3: CASSSIAGLTDTQYF; V: TRBV7-8; D: TRBD2; J: TRBJ2-3; size: .
DNA: TGTGCCAGTAGTATTGGACAGGGGGCCTCCGGAAGTCAGCCCCAGCATTTT; CDR3: CASSIGQGASGSQPQHF; V: TRBV19; D: TRBD1; J: TRBJ1-5; size: .